The clone carrying this T cell receptor (beta chain) has at least ten counts. These data belong to a study of T-cell memory formation after mild COVID-19. Germline V lookup: CDR1 ENHRY, CDR2 SYGVKD. V was clipped by 4 bases and J by 1 base, with 5 bases between them. The CDR3 is made up of 12 amino acids. 5'RACE with constant-segment primers yielded barcoded, UMI-tagged TCR alpha and TCR beta cDNA libraries. TCRdb independently ran MiXCR on the 5' RACE reads; one entry per CDR3 protein. The profile shows a few hundred thousand distinct CDR3 sequences, approximately 15% of them singletons. The sequenced sample consisted of PBMCs or a T cell subset sorted from them (not recorded which). The receptor was isolated from a man in his late teens or twenties who had mild COVID-19 (a few samples of this study predate the infection). Cell type and time point are not known. The chain recombines TRBV10-3 with TRBJ2-7; possible D gene TRBD2, 5 bases. In DNA form, the CDR3 reads TGTGCCATCAGTGGGACTTCCTACGAGCAGTACGTC. This encodes CAISGTSYEQYV.